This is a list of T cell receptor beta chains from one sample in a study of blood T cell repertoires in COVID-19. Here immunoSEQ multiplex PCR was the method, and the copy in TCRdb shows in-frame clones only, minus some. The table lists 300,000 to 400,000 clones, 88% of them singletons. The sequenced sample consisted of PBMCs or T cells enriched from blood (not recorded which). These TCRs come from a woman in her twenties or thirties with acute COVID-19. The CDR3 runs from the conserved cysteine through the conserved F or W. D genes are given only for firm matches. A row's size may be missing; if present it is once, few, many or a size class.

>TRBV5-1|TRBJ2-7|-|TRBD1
CASSPGQGQSYEQYF
TGCGCCAGCAGCCCGGGACAGGGGCAATCCTACGAGCAGTACTTC
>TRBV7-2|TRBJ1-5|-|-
CASSADSGNQPQHF
TGTGCCAGCAGCGCAGACAGCGGCAATCAGCCCCAGCATTTT
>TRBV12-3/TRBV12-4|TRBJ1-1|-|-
CASSLRFDTEAFF
TGTGCCAGCAGTTTACGGTTCGACACTGAAGCTTTCTTT
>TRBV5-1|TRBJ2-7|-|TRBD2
CASSLGAGSSYEQYF
TGCGCCAGCAGCTTGGGAGCGGGATCTTCCTACGAGCAGTACTTC
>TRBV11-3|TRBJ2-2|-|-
CASSLASGELFF
TGTGCCAGCAGCTTGGCCTCCGGGGAGCTGTTTTTT
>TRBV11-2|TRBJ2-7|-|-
CASSLDSLGDSPEQYF
TGTGCCAGCAGCTTAGATTCCCTAGGAGACAGCCCCGAGCAGTACTTC
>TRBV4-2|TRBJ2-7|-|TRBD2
CASSPQAGGPYEQYF
TGTGCCAGCAGCCCCCAAGCGGGGGGGCCCTACGAGCAGTACTTC
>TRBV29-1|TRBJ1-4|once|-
CSVEVRSGEKLFF
TGCAGCGTTGAAGTTAGATCCGGGGAAAAACTGTTTTTT
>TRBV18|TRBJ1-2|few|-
CASSLSGGPPNYGYTF
TGTGCCAGCTCACTGTCGGGGGGCCCCCCTAACTATGGCTACACCTTC
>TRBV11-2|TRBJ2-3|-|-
CASSSGVAGLSTDTQYF
TGTGCCAGCAGCTCGGGGGTGGCGGGCCTGAGCACAGATACGCAGTATTTT
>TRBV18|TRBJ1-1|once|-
CASSPTRGTEAFF
TGTGCCAGCTCACCAACGCGGGGGACTGAAGCTTTCTTT
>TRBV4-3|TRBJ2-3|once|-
CASSQDAGLGNQYF
TGCGCCAGCAGCCAAGACGCAGGTTTGGGCAACCAGTATTTT
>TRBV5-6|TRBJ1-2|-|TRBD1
CASSKGQGRKYGYTF
TGTGCCAGCAGCAAGGGACAGGGGCGAAAGTATGGCTACACCTTC
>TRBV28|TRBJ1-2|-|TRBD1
CASSFRNDGTGPGYTF
TGTGCCAGCAGTTTCCGGAACGACGGGACAGGTCCTGGCTACACCTTC
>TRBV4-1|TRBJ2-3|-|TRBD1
CASSQDPGQGTDTQYF
TGCGCCAGCAGCCAAGATCCCGGACAGGGGACAGATACGCAGTATTTT
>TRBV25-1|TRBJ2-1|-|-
CASSDSTFYYNEQFF
TGTGCCAGCAGTGATAGCACTTTTTATTACAATGAGCAGTTCTTC
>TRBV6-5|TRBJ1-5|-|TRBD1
CASKTGVQPQHF
TGTGCCAGCAAAACAGGGGTTCAGCCCCAGCATTTT
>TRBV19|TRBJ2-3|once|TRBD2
CASSSPLPAPSGGVTDTQYF
TGTGCCAGTAGTTCCCCCCTCCCGGCACCTAGCGGGGGGGTCACAGATACGCAGTATTTT
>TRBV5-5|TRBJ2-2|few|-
CASSRQGTGELFF
TGTGCCAGCAGTCGCCAGGGGACCGGGGAGCTGTTTTTT
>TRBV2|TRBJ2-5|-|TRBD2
CASSDSGGIRETQYF
TGTGCCAGCAGTGATAGCGGGGGGATACGAGAGACCCAGTACTTC
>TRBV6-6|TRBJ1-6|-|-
CACGLGADNSPLHF
TGTGCCTGCGGCTTGGGGGCGGATAATTCACCCCTCCACTTT
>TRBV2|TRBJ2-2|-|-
CASSGHHPANTGELFF
TGTGCCAGCAGTGGACACCACCCAGCGAACACCGGGGAGCTGTTTTTT
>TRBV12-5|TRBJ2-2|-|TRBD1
CASSGTANTGELFF
TGTGCTAGTTCCGGGACAGCGAACACCGGGGAGCTGTTTTTT
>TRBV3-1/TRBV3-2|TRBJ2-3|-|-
CASSQEGRGDTQYF
TGTGCCAGCAGCCAAGAGGGCAGAGGGGATACGCAGTATTTT
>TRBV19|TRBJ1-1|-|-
CASSFRGLITEAFF
TGTGCCAGTAGTTTCAGGGGCTTGATCACTGAAGCTTTCTTT
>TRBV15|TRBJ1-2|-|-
CAILGSGGGGYGYTF
TGTGCCATCCTTGGTTCAGGCGGGGGCGGATATGGCTACACCTTC
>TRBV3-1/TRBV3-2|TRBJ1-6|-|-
CASSPKSDRHNSPLHF
TGTGCCAGCAGCCCAAAATCCGACAGACATAATTCACCCCTCCACTTT
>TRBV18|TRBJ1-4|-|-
CASRRQAVNEKLFF
TGTGCCAGCCGCCGGCAGGCCGTTAATGAAAAACTGTTTTTT
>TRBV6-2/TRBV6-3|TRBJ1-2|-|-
CASSSFVGYTF
TGTGCCAGCAGTTCCTTCGTTGGCTACACCTTC
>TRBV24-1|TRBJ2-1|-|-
CATSDSFGDSYNEQFF
TGTGCCACCAGTGATTCCTTCGGGGACTCCTACAATGAGCAGTTCTTC
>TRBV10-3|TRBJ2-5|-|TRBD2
CAIRVSGGQETQYF
TGTGCCATCAGGGTGAGCGGGGGACAAGAGACCCAGTACTTC
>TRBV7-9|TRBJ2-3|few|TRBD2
CASQTRGGHSDTQYF
TGTGCCAGCCAGACCCGCGGGGGGCATTCAGATACGCAGTATTTT
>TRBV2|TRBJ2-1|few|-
CASSDQRNEQFF
TGTGCCAGCAGTGACCAGCGGAATGAGCAGTTCTTC
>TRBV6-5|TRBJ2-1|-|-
CASRRQLYNEQFF
TGTGCCAGCAGACGCCAGTTGTACAATGAGCAGTTCTTC
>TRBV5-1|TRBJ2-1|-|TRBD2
CASSQLAGMNNEQFF
TGCGCCAGCAGCCAACTAGCGGGGATGAACAATGAGCAGTTCTTC
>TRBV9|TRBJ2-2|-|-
CASSRRDFNTGELFF
TGTGCCAGCAGCCGCCGGGACTTTAACACCGGGGAGCTGTTTTTT
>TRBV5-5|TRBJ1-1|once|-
CASRSGSLGMQEAFF
TGTGCCAGCAGATCGGGGTCCCTGGGGATGCAGGAAGCTTTCTTT
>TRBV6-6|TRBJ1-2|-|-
CASSPRQAYNYGYTF
TGTGCCAGCAGTCCCCGGCAGGCTTATAACTATGGCTACACCTTC
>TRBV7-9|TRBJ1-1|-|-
CASSLAAGVNTEAFF
TGTGCCAGCAGCTTAGCCGCGGGGGTGAACACTGAAGCTTTCTTT
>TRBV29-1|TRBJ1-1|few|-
CSVELGAGTEAFF
TGCAGCGTTGAATTGGGGGCAGGCACTGAAGCTTTCTTT
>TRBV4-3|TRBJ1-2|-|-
CASSQGGRGYTF
TGCGCCAGCAGCCAAGGGGGCCGTGGCTACACCTTC
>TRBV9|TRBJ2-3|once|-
CASSSLTHTDTQYF
TGTGCCAGCAGCTCACTAACACACACAGATACGCAGTATTTT
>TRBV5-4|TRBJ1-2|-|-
CASSSGDGYTF
TGTGCCAGCAGCTCAGGGGATGGCTACACCTTC
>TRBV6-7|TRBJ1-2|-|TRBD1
CASSSQGQAEGNYGYTF
TGTGCCAGCAGTTCCCAAGGACAGGCAGAGGGGAACTATGGCTACACCTTC
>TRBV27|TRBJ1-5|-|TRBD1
CASSLRGLSNQPQHF
TGTGCCAGCAGTTTGAGGGGGCTCAGCAATCAGCCCCAGCATTTT
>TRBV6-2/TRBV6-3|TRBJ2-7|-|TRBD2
CASSYLLYSGADAYEQYF
TGTGCCAGCAGTTACCTCCTCTATAGCGGGGCCGACGCCTACGAGCAGTACTTC
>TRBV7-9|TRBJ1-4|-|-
CASSPASGREKLFF
TGTGCCAGCAGCCCGGCCTCAGGGAGGGAAAAACTGTTTTTT
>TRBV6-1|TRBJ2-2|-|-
CASSELDYRNTGELFF
TGTGCCAGCAGTGAACTCGACTACCGAAACACCGGGGAGCTGTTTTTT
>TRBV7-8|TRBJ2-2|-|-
CASSSVPGSNTGELFF
TGTGCCAGCAGCTCCGTGCCGGGATCGAACACCGGGGAGCTGTTTTTT
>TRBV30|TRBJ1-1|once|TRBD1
CAWRLPGQGFSEAFF
TGTGCCTGGAGGCTACCGGGACAGGGTTTTTCTGAAGCTTTCTTT
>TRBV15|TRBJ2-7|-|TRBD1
CATSRDLVTGDCEQYF
TGTGCCACCAGCAGAGATCTTGTGACAGGGGACTGCGAGCAGTACTTC
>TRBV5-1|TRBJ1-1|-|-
CASSLGWSDTEAFF
TGCGCCAGCAGCTTGGGATGGAGTGACACTGAAGCTTTCTTT
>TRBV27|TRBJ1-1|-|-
CASSFGQLGSTEAFF
TGTGCCAGCAGTTTTGGTCAGCTGGGGAGCACTGAAGCTTTCTTT
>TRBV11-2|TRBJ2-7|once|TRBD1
CASSRQGLQGDEQYF
TGTGCCAGCAGCCGACAGGGCCTCCAGGGGGACGAGCAGTACTTC
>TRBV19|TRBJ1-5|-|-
CASRPGVGVGNQPQHF
TGTGCCAGTAGACCTGGTGTGGGAGTCGGCAATCAGCCCCAGCATTTT
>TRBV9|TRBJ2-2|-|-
CASSVRDTSNTGELFF
TGTGCCAGCAGCGTACGGGACACTTCGAACACCGGGGAGCTGTTTTTT
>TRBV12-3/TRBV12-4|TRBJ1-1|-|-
CASSLATGGGFF
TGTGCCAGCAGTTTAGCGACAGGAGGCGGTTTCTTT
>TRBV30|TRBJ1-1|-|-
CAWSSGGRAAFF
TGTGCCTGGAGTTCCGGGGGGAGAGCAGCTTTCTTT
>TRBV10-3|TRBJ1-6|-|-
CAIKGGLNSPLHF
TGTGCCATCAAGGGGGGGCTAAATTCACCCCTCCACTTT